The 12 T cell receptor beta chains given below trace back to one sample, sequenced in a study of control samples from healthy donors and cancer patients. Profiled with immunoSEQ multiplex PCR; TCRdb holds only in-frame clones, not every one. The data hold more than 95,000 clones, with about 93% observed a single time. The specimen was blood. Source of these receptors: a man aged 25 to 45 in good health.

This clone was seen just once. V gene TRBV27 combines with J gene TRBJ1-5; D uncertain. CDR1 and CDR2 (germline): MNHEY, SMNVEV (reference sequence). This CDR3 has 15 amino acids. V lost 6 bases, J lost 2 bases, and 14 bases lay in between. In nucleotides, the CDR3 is TGTGCCAGCAGCAACTCGAATGGAGGCAATCAGCCCCAGCATTTT. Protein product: CASSNSNGGNQPQHF.

The CDR3 sequence is CASSPGTGSRYGYTF. The CDR3 bases are TGTGCCAGCTCACCTGGGACAGGGTCACGGTATGGCTACACCTTC. This chain connects TRBV18 to TRBJ1-2; 9 positions match TRBD1. The CDR3 is 15 amino acids. The junction had 7 bases not matched to a gene; V was cut back by 3 bases and J by 5 bases. Looked up from germline, CDR1 is KGHSH and CDR2 is LQKENI.

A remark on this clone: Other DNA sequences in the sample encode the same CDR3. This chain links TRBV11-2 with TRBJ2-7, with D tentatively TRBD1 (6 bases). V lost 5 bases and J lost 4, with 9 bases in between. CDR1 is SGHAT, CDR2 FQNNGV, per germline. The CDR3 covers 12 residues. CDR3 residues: CASSLDRYEQYF. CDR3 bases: TGTGCCAGCAGCCTCGACAGGTACGAGCAGTACTTC.

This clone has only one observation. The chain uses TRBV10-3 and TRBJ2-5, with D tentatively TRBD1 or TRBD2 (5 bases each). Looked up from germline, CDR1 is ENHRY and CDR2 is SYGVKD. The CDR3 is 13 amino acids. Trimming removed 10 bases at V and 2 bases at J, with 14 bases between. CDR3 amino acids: CANRRSEQETQYF. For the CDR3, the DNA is TGTGCCAACAGGAGGAGCGAACAAGAGACCCAGTACTTC.

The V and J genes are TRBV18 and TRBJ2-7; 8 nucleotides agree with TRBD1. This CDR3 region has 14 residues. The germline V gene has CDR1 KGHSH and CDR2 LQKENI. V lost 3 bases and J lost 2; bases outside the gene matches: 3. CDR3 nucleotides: TGTGCCAGCTCACCCCGACAGGGGACCTACGAGCAGTACGTC. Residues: CASSPRQGTYEQYV.

The CDR3: CASSSLGAEAFF. The CDR3, as DNA: TGTGCCAGCAGTTCCCTAGGGGCTGAAGCTTTCTTT. The V and J genes are TRBV6-5 and TRBJ1-1; D is possibly TRBD1 (5 bases). CDR1 is MNHEY, CDR2 SVGAGI, per germline. The ends were cut back, 4 bases at V and 6 bases at J, with 9 bases in the middle. CDR3 size: 12 residues.

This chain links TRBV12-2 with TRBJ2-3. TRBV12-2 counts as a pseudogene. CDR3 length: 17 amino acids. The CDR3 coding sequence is TGTGCAAGTCGCCCCCGTCGGGCCCCCGATGGGACAGATACGCAGTATTTT. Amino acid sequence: CASRPRRAPDGTDTQYF.

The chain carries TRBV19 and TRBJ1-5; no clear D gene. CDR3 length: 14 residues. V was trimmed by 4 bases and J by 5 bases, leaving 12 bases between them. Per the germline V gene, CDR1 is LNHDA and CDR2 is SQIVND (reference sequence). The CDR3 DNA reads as TGTGCCAGTAGTACTTGGAAGGAGGATCAGCCCCAGCATTTT. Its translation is CASSTWKEDQPQHF. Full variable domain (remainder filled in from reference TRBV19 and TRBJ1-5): DGGITQSPKYLFRKEGQNVTLSCEQNLNHDAMYWYRQDPGQGLRLIYYSQIVNDFQKGDIAEGYSVSREKKESFPLTVTSAQKNPTAFYLCASSTWKEDQPQHFGDGTRLSIL.

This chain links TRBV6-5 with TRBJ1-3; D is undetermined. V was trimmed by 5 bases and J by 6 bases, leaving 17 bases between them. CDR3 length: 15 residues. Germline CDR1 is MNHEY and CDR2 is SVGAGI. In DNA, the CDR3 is TGTGCCAGCAGTCGAGGTGGTCTGATGGAAAACACCATATATTTT. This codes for CASSRGGLMENTIYF.

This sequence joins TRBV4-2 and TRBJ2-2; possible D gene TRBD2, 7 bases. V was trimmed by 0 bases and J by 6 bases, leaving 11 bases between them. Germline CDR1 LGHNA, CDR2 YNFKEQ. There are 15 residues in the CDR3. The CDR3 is CASSQEGGGSGELFF. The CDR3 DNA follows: TGTGCCAGCAGCCAAGAAGGGGGGGGCTCCGGGGAGCTGTTTTTT.

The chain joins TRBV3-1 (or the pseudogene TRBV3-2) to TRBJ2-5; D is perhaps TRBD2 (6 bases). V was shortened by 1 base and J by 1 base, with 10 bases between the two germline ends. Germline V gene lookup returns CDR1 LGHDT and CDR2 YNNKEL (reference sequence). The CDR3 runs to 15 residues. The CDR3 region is CASSQGDFLQETQYF. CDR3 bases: TGTGCCAGCAGCCAAGGGGACTTCCTCCAAGAGACCCAGTACTTC.

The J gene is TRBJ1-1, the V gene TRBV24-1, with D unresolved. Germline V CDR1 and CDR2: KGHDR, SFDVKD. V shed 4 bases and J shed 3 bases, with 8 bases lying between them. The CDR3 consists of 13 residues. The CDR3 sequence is CATSDQRYTEAFF. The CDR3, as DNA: TGTGCCACCAGTGACCAAAGGTACACTGAAGCTTTCTTT.